These T cell receptor beta chains were read from a single sample in a study of cytotoxic CD8 clonotypes in ibrutinib-treated CLL. Measured with immunoSEQ multiplex PCR; TCRdb has only the in-frame clones, and not every one. The sample holds over 70,000 clones, around 84% seen once. Sample: PBMCs, taken before ibrutinib treatment. These receptors were obtained from a human donor with chronic lymphocytic leukemia. CDR3s include the opening cysteine and the closing phenylalanine or tryptophan. A D gene is named only where the DNA matches it firmly. Expanded clones are given a class, and other clones once, few, many or no size at all.

DNA: TGCGCCAGCACCACGTCGGAGACCCAGTACTTC; CDR3: CASTTSETQYF; size: once; V: TRBV5-1; J: TRBJ2-5; D: -
DNA: TGTGCCAGCTCCATGGACAGGGTCGCAGCTAATGAAAAACTGTTTTTT; CDR3: CASSMDRVAANEKLFF; size: few; V: TRBV18; J: TRBJ1-4; D: TRBD1
DNA: TGTGCCAGCAGCTTGTTTTCCTCGCCGGCGGGCACTATCACCTACGAGCAGTACTTC; CDR3: CASSLFSSPAGTITYEQYF; size: once; V: TRBV5-8; J: TRBJ2-7; D: -
DNA: TGTGCCAGCAGTTTACGGGGGACAGGGCAGGCCTATGGCTACACCTTC; CDR3: CASSLRGTGQAYGYTF; size: -; V: TRBV27; J: TRBJ1-2; D: TRBD1
DNA: TGTGCCAGCAGCGTTCCGGACGGAGTTAATGAAAAACTGTTTTTT; CDR3: CASSVPDGVNEKLFF; size: -; V: TRBV9; J: TRBJ1-4; D: -
DNA: TGTGCCAGCAGCCGCGGAGGGACTAGTACCTACGAGCAGTACTTC; CDR3: CASSRGGTSTYEQYF; size: -; V: TRBV7-2; J: TRBJ2-7; D: TRBD2
DNA: TGTGCCAGCAGTGAAAGGACAGCCGGAAACACCATATATTTT; CDR3: CASSERTAGNTIYF; size: once; V: TRBV2; J: TRBJ1-3; D: -
DNA: TGTGCCAGCAGTTTCGTGGAGGGGACTGAAGCTTTCTTT; CDR3: CASSFVEGTEAFF; size: -; V: TRBV27; J: TRBJ1-1; D: -
DNA: TGTGCCTGGAATACAGGGAACGCCGGGGAGCTGTTTTTT; CDR3: CAWNTGNAGELFF; size: -; V: TRBV30; J: TRBJ2-2; D: -
DNA: TGTGCCAGCAGTTGGGACAGTACTAGCAATCAGCCCCAGCATTTT; CDR3: CASSWDSTSNQPQHF; size: -; V: TRBV6-5; J: TRBJ1-5; D: TRBD1
DNA: TGTGCCAGCAGCCAACAGGGGGTCGTAGGCTACACCTTC; CDR3: CASSQQGVVGYTF; size: once; V: TRBV11-3; J: TRBJ1-2; D: TRBD1
DNA: TGTGCCAGCAGCTTAGATCGATGGGACACGGCTCGTGTACACTATGGCTACACCTTC; CDR3: CASSLDRWDTARVHYGYTF; size: -; V: TRBV11-3; J: TRBJ1-2; D: -
DNA: TGTGCCAGCAGCTTAGAAGGTATCTATGGCTACACCTTC; CDR3: CASSLEGIYGYTF; size: -; V: TRBV7-9; J: TRBJ1-2; D: -
DNA: TGTGCCAGCAGCTGGGACAGGGAGAGCAATCAGCCCCAGCATTTT; CDR3: CASSWDRESNQPQHF; size: once; V: TRBV7-9; J: TRBJ1-5; D: TRBD1
DNA: TGTGCCAGCAGCTTACCCGCCCGAGAGACCCAGTACTTC; CDR3: CASSLPARETQYF; size: -; V: TRBV11-2; J: TRBJ2-5; D: -
DNA: TGCGCCAGCAGCCAGGGGAGCTCTGGGGCCAACGTCCTGACTTTC; CDR3: CASSQGSSGANVLTF; size: -; V: TRBV4-1; J: TRBJ2-6; D: -
DNA: TGTGCCAGTAGTTCAGCTAGCGGGAGCTCCTACAATGAGCAGTTCTTC; CDR3: CASSSASGSSYNEQFF; size: -; V: TRBV19; J: TRBJ2-1; D: TRBD2
DNA: TGTGCCAGCAGCATATTACAAGAGACCCAGTACTTC; CDR3: CASSILQETQYF; size: once; V: TRBV7-9; J: TRBJ2-5; D: -
DNA: TGTGCCAGCAATCCGGGACCCGGACAGCCCCAGCATTTT; CDR3: CASNPGPGQPQHF; size: -; V: TRBV7-2; J: TRBJ1-5; D: -
DNA: TGTGCCAGCAGCTTGGTGGGTCCTAGCGTCGAGCAGTACTTC; CDR3: CASSLVGPSVEQYF; size: -; V: TRBV5-4; J: TRBJ2-7; D: -
DNA: TGTGCCAGCAGCTTAGCAAATTGGGGCGGCTATGGCTACACCTTC; CDR3: CASSLANWGGYGYTF; size: -; V: TRBV7-9; J: TRBJ1-2; D: -
DNA: TGTGCCAGCAGTGCACTCCTCAGCGGGAGTTACGAGCAGTACTTC; CDR3: CASSALLSGSYEQYF; size: -; V: TRBV28; J: TRBJ2-7; D: TRBD2
DNA: TGTGCCAGCAGCTTATGGCTAGCGGGAGATCAGGAGCAGTTCTTC; CDR3: CASSLWLAGDQEQFF; size: -; V: TRBV7-2; J: TRBJ2-1; D: TRBD2
DNA: TGTGCCAGCACCTGGTGGACAGCCGCTAACACTGAAGCTTTCTTT; CDR3: CASTWWTAANTEAFF; size: -; V: TRBV28; J: TRBJ1-1; D: -
DNA: TGTGCCAGCAGAAGAACAGGGAACACTGAAGCTTTCTTT; CDR3: CASRRTGNTEAFF; size: -; V: TRBV28; J: TRBJ1-1; D: -
DNA: TGTGCCAGCAGGGCCCAGGAGACCCAGTACTTC; CDR3: CASRAQETQYF; size: -; V: TRBV2; J: TRBJ2-5; D: -
DNA: TGTGCCAGCAGCTTAGCGGGAGGGCGGGAGACCCAGTACTTC; CDR3: CASSLAGGRETQYF; size: -; V: TRBV7-6; J: TRBJ2-5; D: TRBD2
DNA: TGTGCCAGCACCCCAAGGGAACCGGGGTGGACCGGGGAGCTGTTTTTT; CDR3: CASTPREPGWTGELFF; size: -; V: TRBV7-9; J: TRBJ2-2; D: -
DNA: TGTGCCAGCTCACAACAGGGATCCACTGAAGCTTTCTTT; CDR3: CASSQQGSTEAFF; size: -; V: TRBV18; J: TRBJ1-1; D: -
DNA: TGTGCCAGCAGTCCATCAAGACACAGTAGCACAGATACGCAGTATTTT; CDR3: CASSPSRHSSTDTQYF; size: -; V: TRBV27; J: TRBJ2-3; D: -
DNA: TGTGCCAGCAACGGACAGTTATCTGGAAACACCATATATTTT; CDR3: CASNGQLSGNTIYF; size: few; V: TRBV11-3; J: TRBJ1-3; D: -
DNA: TGTGCCACCAGCAGAGCAGGGATCCACAATGAGCAGTTCTTC; CDR3: CATSRAGIHNEQFF; size: -; V: TRBV15; J: TRBJ2-1; D: -
DNA: TGCGCCAGCAGCGGACGGACTAGTCGGACCGGGGAGCTGTTTTTT; CDR3: CASSGRTSRTGELFF; size: -; V: TRBV5-1; J: TRBJ2-2; D: TRBD2
DNA: TGTGCCAGCAGTGCCGACCTAGCCGGGGAGCTGTTTTTT; CDR3: CASSADLAGELFF; size: -; V: TRBV28; J: TRBJ2-2; D: -
DNA: TGTGCCAGCACTGACCGGGACAGGGAACATGGCTACACCTTC; CDR3: CASTDRDREHGYTF; size: once; V: TRBV6-5; J: TRBJ1-2; D: TRBD1
DNA: TGTGCCGGCAGCGTAGAGGGCAATAAGGTAGATACGCAGTATTTT; CDR3: CAGSVEGNKVDTQYF; size: once; V: TRBV9; J: TRBJ2-3; D: -
DNA: TGTGCCAGCAGAAGGAGAGCGGGAGGGCCCTCGGGTGAGCAGTACTTC; CDR3: CASRRRAGGPSGEQYF; size: -; V: TRBV11-3; J: TRBJ2-7; D: TRBD2
DNA: TGTGCCAGCAGCCCCGGGTATTCCGGCGGGAGGGGGGAGCAGTACTTC; CDR3: CASSPGYSGGRGEQYF; size: -; V: TRBV7-9; J: TRBJ2-7; D: TRBD2
DNA: TGCAGCGTTGTGTCCAGCCGAGGAGGCTACACCTTC; CDR3: CSVVSSRGGYTF; size: -; V: TRBV29-1; J: TRBJ1-2; D: -
DNA: TGTGCCAGCAGCCGAGCAGCAGGGGAGTGGGGCAATCAGCCCCAGCATTTT; CDR3: CASSRAAGEWGNQPQHF; size: -; V: TRBV7-6; J: TRBJ1-5; D: -
DNA: TGTGCCAGCAGCCAAGAATCCGGGTATGGCTACACCTTC; CDR3: CASSQESGYGYTF; size: -; V: TRBV14; J: TRBJ1-2; D: -
DNA: TGCGCCAGCAGCCAAGTCTATTTGGACACAGATACGCAGTATTTT; CDR3: CASSQVYLDTDTQYF; size: -; V: TRBV4-1; J: TRBJ2-3; D: -
DNA: TGTGCCAGCAGTGAATTAAGCGGGATTCCAGATACGCAGTATTTT; CDR3: CASSELSGIPDTQYF; size: -; V: TRBV6-1; J: TRBJ2-3; D: TRBD2
DNA: TGTGCCATCGCACAAAGGACTAGCGGGAGTGAGGCAGATACGCAGTATTTT; CDR3: CAIAQRTSGSEADTQYF; size: -; V: TRBV10-3; J: TRBJ2-3; D: TRBD2
DNA: TGTGCCAGCATCAAAGGAGCTAGCGGCACTTACAATGAGCAGTTCTTC; CDR3: CASIKGASGTYNEQFF; size: -; V: TRBV11-2; J: TRBJ2-1; D: TRBD2
DNA: TGTGCCAGCAGCTCCCCGACTAGCGGGAGAGAGGACACCGGGGAGCTGTTTTTT; CDR3: CASSSPTSGREDTGELFF; size: once; V: TRBV9; J: TRBJ2-2; D: TRBD2
DNA: TGCGCCAGCAGCTCCCCGGGGGGAGAGAACACTGAAGCTTTCTTT; CDR3: CASSSPGGENTEAFF; size: few; V: TRBV5-1; J: TRBJ1-1; D: -
DNA: TGTGCCAGCAGCCCGGGAGCGGGAGGAAGGAATGAGCAGTTCTTC; CDR3: CASSPGAGGRNEQFF; size: -; V: TRBV5-4; J: TRBJ2-1; D: TRBD2
DNA: TGTGCCAGCAGCACGGGACTCCCATCCTACGAGCAGTACTTC; CDR3: CASSTGLPSYEQYF; size: -; V: TRBV5-6; J: TRBJ2-7; D: -
DNA: TGTGCCACCAGCAGCCGGACAGGGTCTGGAAACACCATATATTTT; CDR3: CATSSRTGSGNTIYF; size: -; V: TRBV15; J: TRBJ1-3; D: TRBD1
DNA: TGCGCCAGCAGTCAATCGTGTTTAACGGGATGCACAGATACGCAGTATTTT; CDR3: CASSQSCLTGCTDTQYF; size: -; V: TRBV23-1; J: TRBJ2-3; D: -
DNA: TGTGCCAGCAGCCGAGACGGACAGGTCGCAGATGTCGCTTTCTTT; CDR3: CASSRDGQVADVAFF; size: -; V: TRBV9; J: TRBJ1-1; D: TRBD1
DNA: TGCGCCAGCAGAGCGGGGGATTGGGACAATCAGCCCCAGCATTTT; CDR3: CASRAGDWDNQPQHF; size: -; V: TRBV5-1; J: TRBJ1-5; D: -
DNA: TGTGCTAGTGGTTACCGAGAAAACACTGAAGCTTTCTTT; CDR3: CASGYRENTEAFF; size: -; V: TRBV12-5; J: TRBJ1-1; D: -